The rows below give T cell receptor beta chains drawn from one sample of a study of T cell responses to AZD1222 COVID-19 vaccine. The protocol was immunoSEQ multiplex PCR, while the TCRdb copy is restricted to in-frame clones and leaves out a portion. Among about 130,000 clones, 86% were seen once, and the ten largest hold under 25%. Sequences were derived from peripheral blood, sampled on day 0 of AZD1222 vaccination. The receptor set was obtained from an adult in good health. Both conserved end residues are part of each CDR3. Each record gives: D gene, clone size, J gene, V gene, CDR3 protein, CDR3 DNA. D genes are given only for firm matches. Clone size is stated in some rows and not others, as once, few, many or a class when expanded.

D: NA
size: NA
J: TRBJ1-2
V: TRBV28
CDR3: CASSLSFEGRDVIDYGYTF
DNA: TGTGCCAGCAGTTTAAGCTTCGAGGGTAGGGATGTGATCGACTATGGCTACACCTTC

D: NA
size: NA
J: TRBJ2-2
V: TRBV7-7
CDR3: CASRRGQNTGELFF
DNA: TGTGCTAGCAGACGCGGGCAGAACACCGGGGAGCTGTTTTTT

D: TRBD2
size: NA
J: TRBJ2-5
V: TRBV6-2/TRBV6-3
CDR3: CASSYSARGDQETQYF
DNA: TGTGCCAGCAGTTACTCTGCGCGGGGGGATCAAGAGACCCAGTACTTC

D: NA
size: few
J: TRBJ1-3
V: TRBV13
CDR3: CASTIRRGGNTIYF
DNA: TGTGCCAGCACTATCAGAAGGGGAGGAAACACCATATATTTT

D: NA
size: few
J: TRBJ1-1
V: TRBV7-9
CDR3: CASSLALGGRAEAFF
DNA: TGTGCCAGCAGCTTAGCGTTGGGGGGCCGGGCTGAAGCTTTCTTT

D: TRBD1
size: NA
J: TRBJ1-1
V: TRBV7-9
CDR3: CASSFPGGTEAFF
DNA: TGTGCCAGCAGCTTCCCAGGGGGCACTGAAGCTTTCTTT

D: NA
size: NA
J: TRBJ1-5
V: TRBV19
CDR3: CASSWILSNQPQHF
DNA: TGTGCCAGTAGTTGGATACTTAGCAATCAGCCCCAGCATTTT

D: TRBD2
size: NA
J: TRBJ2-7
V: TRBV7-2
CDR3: CASSSRTSGSYEQYF
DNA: TGTGCCAGCAGCTCCCGGACTAGCGGCTCCTACGAGCAGTACTTC

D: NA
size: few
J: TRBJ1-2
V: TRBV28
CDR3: CASSLAGTPTNYGYTF
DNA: TGTGCCAGCAGTTTAGCCGGGACACCCACTAACTATGGCTACACCTTC

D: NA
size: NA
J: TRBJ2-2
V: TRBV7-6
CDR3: CASSLGLSPNTGELFF
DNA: TGTGCCAGCAGCTTAGGACTTAGCCCGAACACCGGGGAGCTGTTTTTT